Listed below are T cell receptor beta chains from one sample, sequenced in a study of CD8 T cells in Susac syndrome. TCRdb reprocessed the immunoSEQ multiplex PCR reads with MiXCR, giving one entry per CDR3 protein. This table has 150,000 to 200,000 distinct CDR3 sequences, around 94% appearing once. Input material: CD4+ T cells from PBMCs. Receptors originate from a human donor with Susac syndrome. The CDR3 runs from the conserved cysteine through the conserved F or W. The D gene is left open where the match is weak. Clone size appears in some rows only: once, few, many, or a class for an expanded clone.

CDR3nt,CDR3aa,j_gene,v_gene,abundance,d_gene
TGTGCCAGCAGTTTAACCAGCGGTAGGGATTCCTACAATGAGCAGTTCTTC,CASSLTSGRDSYNEQFF,TRBJ2-1,TRBV12-3/TRBV12-4,once,-
TGTGCCCCCTCGAAGGAAGACCTCCACTTT,CAPSKEDLHF,TRBJ1-6,TRBV21-1,-,-
TGTGCCAGCAGCCTCACTCCCCCCCCAGATACGCAGTATTTT,CASSLTPPPDTQYF,TRBJ2-3,TRBV7-2,-,-
TGTGCCTGGATCGTTGGTACTGAAGCTTTCTTT,CAWIVGTEAFF,TRBJ1-1,TRBV30,-,-
TGTGCCAGCAGCCAACTGGGACAACTGGGGCAAGAGACCCAGTACTTC,CASSQLGQLGQETQYF,TRBJ2-5,TRBV6-2/TRBV6-3,-,-
TGTGCCAGTCACCAGACTAGCGGAGCAGATACGCAGTATTTT,CASHQTSGADTQYF,TRBJ2-3,TRBV19,-,TRBD2
TGCAGTGCTAGAGGAGGGGGCAGGACCGACGAGCAGTACTTC,CSARGGGRTDEQYF,TRBJ2-7,TRBV20-1,-,TRBD1
TGTGCCAGCAGTTCCTCCGCGGGGGGGAGGTCCTACAATGAGCAGTTCTTC,CASSSSAGGRSYNEQFF,TRBJ2-1,TRBV28,-,TRBD2
TGTGCCAGCAGCGTAGTAGCGGGGGGCTCCACAGATACGCAGTATTTT,CASSVVAGGSTDTQYF,TRBJ2-3,TRBV9,-,TRBD2
TGTGCCAGCAGTTACTACGTAAATTCACCCCTCCACTTT,CASSYYVNSPLHF,TRBJ1-6,TRBV6-5,-,-
TGTGCCAGCAGCTCTGGGGTTCGGACTGAAGCTTTCTTT,CASSSGVRTEAFF,TRBJ1-1,TRBV5-4,-,-
TGCAGTGCTAAATCCTCACCAGACTCCTACGAGCAGTACTTC,CSAKSSPDSYEQYF,TRBJ2-7,TRBV20-1,-,-
TGTGCCAGCAGAGGGCTCGTGGGGGTGGAGACCCAGTACTTC,CASRGLVGVETQYF,TRBJ2-5,TRBV6-6,-,-
TGTGCCAGCAGTTTTGGGGGAATGAACACTGAAGCTTTCTTT,CASSFGGMNTEAFF,TRBJ1-1,TRBV12-3/TRBV12-4,once,-
TGTGCCAGCGGTAACCGAGGGACAGCCTACGAGCAGTACTTC,CASGNRGTAYEQYF,TRBJ2-7,TRBV25-1,-,TRBD1
TGTGCCAGCAGTCTTCATGGGGGAAGTAAAGAGACCCAGTACTTC,CASSLHGGSKETQYF,TRBJ2-5,TRBV12-3/TRBV12-4,-,-
TGTGCCAGCAGCCAATTACGGGGGGGCCGCAATGAGCAGTTCTTC,CASSQLRGGRNEQFF,TRBJ2-1,TRBV14,-,TRBD2
TGTGCCAGCAGCTTAGATGTTAAGGGTCAGGGAATCTACAATGAGCAGTTCTTC,CASSLDVKGQGIYNEQFF,TRBJ2-1,TRBV7-9,-,-
TGTGCCAGCAGCTTAGCGGAGAGTGGGACTCTCAGCTCCTACGAGCAGTACTTC,CASSLAESGTLSSYEQYF,TRBJ2-7,TRBV7-9,once,-
TGTGCCAGCAGCGTACAAACCGCAGAGTCACCCCTCCACTTT,CASSVQTAESPLHF,TRBJ1-6,TRBV9,-,-
TGTGCCACCAGTGACCCGGGAGGGGGTAACACCGGGGAGCTGTTTTTT,CATSDPGGGNTGELFF,TRBJ2-2,TRBV24-1,-,TRBD2
TGTGCCAGCAGCCCCCCCACGACAGGAGGGGGGGAGACCCAGTACTTC,CASSPPTTGGGETQYF,TRBJ2-5,TRBV7-8,-,-
TGTGCCATCAGTGGGAAACCAGGGACAGGCGAAGATTCACCCCTCCACTTT,CAISGKPGTGEDSPLHF,TRBJ1-6,TRBV10-3,-,TRBD1
TGTGCCAGCTCAATGGAGACAGGGCAGAGAGGCTACACCTTC,CASSMETGQRGYTF,TRBJ1-2,TRBV18,-,TRBD1
TGCGCCAGCAGTCAATGGGACAGCGACAATGAGCAGTTCTTC,CASSQWDSDNEQFF,TRBJ2-1,TRBV23-1,-,TRBD1
TGTGCCAGCAGTTACTCGGGGCCAGGCACCCAGTACTTC,CASSYSGPGTQYF,TRBJ2-5,TRBV6-5,-,-
TGCGCCAGCAGCTCCGACGGGTGGGGAACTGAAGCTTTCTTT,CASSSDGWGTEAFF,TRBJ1-1,TRBV5-1,-,-
TGCAGTGCTACGACAGGGAATCTAGCCAAAAACATTCAGTACTTC,CSATTGNLAKNIQYF,TRBJ2-4,TRBV20-1,-,TRBD1
TGCAGCTCGGGACAGGGAGGGAATGAGCAGTTCTTC,CSSGQGGNEQFF,TRBJ2-1,TRBV29-1,-,TRBD1
TGTGCCAGCAGCCGGGGACTGAACTACGAGCAGTACTTC,CASSRGLNYEQYF,TRBJ2-7,TRBV12-3/TRBV12-4,-,-
TGCAGTGCTAGAAGCAGGGGGATGAACACTGAAGCTTTCTTT,CSARSRGMNTEAFF,TRBJ1-1,TRBV20-1,-,TRBD1
TGCGCCAGCAGCTCCGAAGACTGGGGCACAGATACGCAGTATTTT,CASSSEDWGTDTQYF,TRBJ2-3,TRBV5-1,once,-
TGCAGTGCTAGCGACACGGGGGGGCCCTACAATGAGCAGTTCTTC,CSASDTGGPYNEQFF,TRBJ2-1,TRBV20-1,-,TRBD2
TGTGCCAGCAGCCCCCGGGACGGGTACACGGGGGAGCAGTACTTC,CASSPRDGYTGEQYF,TRBJ2-7,TRBV5-6,-,-
TGTGCCAGCAGCTTAGCGGGGCAGTCACCCCTCCACTTT,CASSLAGQSPLHF,TRBJ1-6,TRBV7-9,-,-
TGCAGCGTTATTGGCAGGGACACCTACGAGCAGTACTTC,CSVIGRDTYEQYF,TRBJ2-7,TRBV29-1,-,-
TGTGCCAGCAGCCTCCGTGACTGGAACACTGAAGCTTTCTTT,CASSLRDWNTEAFF,TRBJ1-1,TRBV9,-,-
TGCGCCAGCAGCTTCGCGACAGGATCGGATTCACCCCTCCACTTT,CASSFATGSDSPLHF,TRBJ1-6,TRBV5-1,-,-
TGCAGCGTGACGGACAGACAACTATACAATGAGCAGTTCTTC,CSVTDRQLYNEQFF,TRBJ2-1,TRBV29-1,-,-
TGCAGTGCTAGAGGGACAGGGGATGTTAAAAGCTTC,CSARGTGDVKSF,TRBJ2-7,TRBV20-1,-,TRBD1
TGCAGTGCTAGGTACTTAGCGGGGATTGCAGATACGCAGTATTTT,CSARYLAGIADTQYF,TRBJ2-3,TRBV20-1,-,TRBD2
TGTGCCATCAGTGAGGGGACAGGGAGTCAGCCCCAGCATTTT,CAISEGTGSQPQHF,TRBJ1-5,TRBV10-3,-,TRBD1
TGTGCCAGCAGCTTGGCCCCAAGGCAGGAGACCCAGTACTTC,CASSLAPRQETQYF,TRBJ2-5,TRBV5-4,-,-
TGTGCCAGCTCACCCAAGCCTTCGGAGACCCAGTACTTC,CASSPKPSETQYF,TRBJ2-5,TRBV18,-,-
TGTGCCAGCAGTTCCCTCGGGGCAGACTCCTACAATGAGCAGTTCTTC,CASSSLGADSYNEQFF,TRBJ2-1,TRBV6-2/TRBV6-3,-,-
TGCTCCGTTGCGGGACAGGGTTTAGGGTACGAGCAGTACTTC,CSVAGQGLGYEQYF,TRBJ2-7,TRBV29-1,-,TRBD1
TGTGCCAGCAGCCTCAGGGGGCTTCAGCCCCAGCATTTT,CASSLRGLQPQHF,TRBJ1-5,TRBV21-1,-,-
TGTGCCAGCGGGCCCGGGACTAGCGGGGGCTACAATGAGCAGTTCTTC,CASGPGTSGGYNEQFF,TRBJ2-1,TRBV11-2,-,TRBD2
TGTGCCAGCAGCTCCGGGTTGTTCCGTGAAAAACTGTTTTTT,CASSSGLFREKLFF,TRBJ1-4,TRBV11-2,-,-
TGCAGCGCTCAACCGGGGATGAACACTGAAGCTTTCTTT,CSAQPGMNTEAFF,TRBJ1-1,TRBV29-1,-,-
TGTGCCAGCAGCAACACTAGCGGGGGGCGGGAGACCCAGTACTTC,CASSNTSGGRETQYF,TRBJ2-5,TRBV7-2,-,TRBD2
TGCAGTGCTAGAGTTGCAGACCAAGAGACCCAGTACTTC,CSARVADQETQYF,TRBJ2-5,TRBV20-1,-,-
TGTGCCAGCAGTGGGAGGGGGACAGTACCCAATTCTCGGCAGTACTTC,CASSGRGTVPNSRQYF,TRBJ2-7,TRBV12-3/TRBV12-4,-,-